This record concerns one TCR beta chain sequence. Which antigen it targets is not known. No much larger clonotype is one base removed from it; base qualities were not supplied. The data belong to a study of T cell clones after liver transplantation (dated by TCRdb to between 2019 and 2020). Background for the entire study: The samples were obtained from ITN030ST, a randomized trial that attempted immunosuppression withdrawal within 2 years after liver transplantation. After a pre-transplant mixed lymphocyte reaction, TCRbeta sequencing was used to pinpoint donor-reactive T cell clones, which were subsequently tracked in post-transplant blood. Third party-reactive TCRbeta sequences were also identified from pre-transplant MLRs to serve as an antigen-independent comparator for donor-reactive sequences. Of the eight recipients, a few were HCV-positive, while the remaining recipients had been transplanted for non-autoimmune, non-viral indications. The subjects received no induction therapy and were kept on standard immunosuppression until randomization at 12-24 months post-transplant. Tolerance was defined as complete withdrawal of immunosuppression for at least one year without a rise in liver enzymes beyond twice the upper limit of normal. Blood samples were collected pre-transplant, pre-randomization before withdrawal, and post-randomization after either complete withdrawal or failed withdrawal. The studied cohort comprised 8 liver transplant recipients, 3 classified as tolerant and 5 as non-tolerant.

Summary of the overall study and its limitations: When repertoire turnover was taken into account, detection of donor-reactive sequences was significantly reduced in 7 of 8 subjects for CD4 and in 8 of 8 subjects for CD8. In 5 of 8 subjects, regardless of tolerance or HCV status, circulating donor-reactive CD4 TCRbeta sequences dropped significantly post-transplant. Without allograft tissue specimens, donor-reactive T cells may have migrated into the graft rather than being deleted. The conclusions were preliminary, being limited by small, heterogeneous patient numbers and by non-standardized post-transplant time points. Low numbers of available donor cells limited the measurable donor-reactive repertoire in two subjects. Donor-reactive sequences declined more than third party-reactive ones, suggesting partial antigen-specific deletion unrelated to withdrawal success.

V loses 5 bases at its end and J loses 9 bases; junction bases beyond the gene matches: 10. Per the germline V gene, SGHVS is the CDR1 and FNYEAQ is the CDR2. The CDR3 contains 15 residues, cysteine and phenylalanine counted. Only the CDR3 portion is preserved as DNA: 45 bases, with reading frame beginning at the first base. Unstimulated PBMCs, after thawing, were stained for CD3, CD4 and CD8 and then FACS-sorted into CD3+CD4+ and CD3+CD8+ populations. Each of the 8 studied subjects was randomized to immunosuppression withdrawal. Genomic DNA was isolated with the Qiagen DNeasy Blood and Tissue Kit. High-throughput TCRbeta CDR3 sequencing of frozen genomic DNA was performed by immunoSEQ, with PCR amplification, mapping, bias correction and internal controls included. Per the source publication's procedure: Productive rearrangements were retained, and unique TCRbeta sequences were defined by the CDR3 nucleotide sequence together with the V and J gene. For classification of a sequence as donor-reactive, at least 5-fold expansion in CFSE-low cells relative to unstimulated pre-transplant cells and a frequency of at least 0.01% were required. To ensure at least 90% detection power, minimum frequency thresholds were set for each subject based on that subject's lowest-template unstimulated sample. Jensen-Shannon divergence between the top 1000 TCRbeta sequences after and before transplant was used to measure repertoire turnover. Changes in detection of donor-reactive sequences were tested with two-sided Fisher's exact tests. Here the immuneACCESS table is served through TCRdb, limited to in-frame sequences with V and J called. Missing clones are a known gap in these copies; in checked studies unresolved V genes cover under half, and the rest lacks a known reason. That table supplies the V and J calls and clone size; D and trimming were determined from the DNA. Here the sample has 50,000 or so clones; roughly nine tenths occur a single time. The ten biggest clones cover over 13% of the sample.

The sequence derives from a human patient who received a liver transplant. A transplant means some T cells may be of graft donor rather than patient origin. The sequencing here drew on CD8+ T cells from blood, taken 12 months after liver transplant. The chain couples TRBV7-6 to TRBJ2-1; the junction holds 10 bases that match TRBD2. For the CDR3, the sequence is CASSPGVAGGGEQFF. The nucleotides are TGTGCCAGCAGCCCCGGGGTAGCGGGAGGCGGTGAGCAGTTCTTC. Full variable domain (CDR3 extended with the reference TRBV7-6 and TRBJ2-1 proteins): GAGVSQSPRYKVTKRGQDVALRCDPISGHVSLYWYRQALGQGPEFLTYFNYEAQQDKSGLPNDRFSAERPEGSISTLTIQRTEQRDSAMYRCASSPGVAGGGEQFFGPGTRLTVL.